This TCR beta chain is drawn from a study of T cell changes during pregnancy in multiple sclerosis. Clones were read by immunoSEQ multiplex PCR, and TCRdb kept only the in-frame ones, dropping some. The table lists approximately 79,000 clones, around 90% of them singletons, with around 0.21% in the top ten. The source material was CD4+ T cells from peripheral blood mononuclear cells, sampled before pregnancy. The source is a female donor with multiple sclerosis, enrolled in a pregnancy study.

In nucleotides, the CDR3 is TGTGCCAGCAGGGAACAGAGAGATAATGAAAAACTGTTTTTT. This sequence encodes CASREQRDNEKLFF. This rearrangement joins TRBV6-5 to TRBJ1-4; no definite D call. Trimming stripped 6 bases from V and 4 bases from J, with 12 bases between. CDR3 length equals 14 residues. Germline V CDR1 and CDR2: MNHEY, SVGAGI.